The 23 T cell receptor beta chains below all came from one sample that was sequenced in a study of type 1 regulatory T cells. Broader study findings: Tr1 cells had a more restricted TCR repertoire than non-Tr1 cells.

Their antigens remain unidentified. Via MiXCR, TCRdb re-called the reads, giving one row per CDR3 protein. The sample carries approximately 77,000 distinct CDR3 sequences, around 21% recorded once. Material for sequencing was cultured type 1 regulatory T (Tr1) cells, either the whole culture or a sorted fraction (not recorded which). All receptors derive from a human donor in good health.

This chain uses TRBV2 with TRBJ2-1; TRBD2 matches at 12 bases. The CDR3 runs 16 residues. The trim removed 6 bases at V and 8 bases at J, leaving 11 bases unmatched. CDR1 SNHLY and CDR2 FYNNEI come from the germline V gene. CDR3 in amino acids: CASRATSGRILDEQFF. The CDR3, as DNA: TGTGCCAGCAGGGCGACTAGCGGGAGAATACTTGATGAGCAGTTCTTC. Drawing the rest from reference TRBV2 and TRBJ2-1, the complete variable domain is EPEVTQTPSHQVTQMGQEVILRCVPISNHLYFYWYRQILGQKVEFLVSFYNNEISEKSEIFDDQFSVERPDGSNFTLKIRSTKLEDSAMYFCASRATSGRILDEQFFGPGTRLTVL.

This clonotype was seen a few times. The chain joins TRBV27 to TRBJ1-3, with D perhaps TRBD1 (5 bases). There are 14 residues in the CDR3. Germline loops: CDR1 MNHEY, CDR2 SMNVEV (reference sequence). Trimming took off 2 bases at V and 0 bases at J, with 5 bases between the two ends. The CDR3 protein is CASSLGHSGNTIYF. CDR3 nucleotides: TGTGCCAGCAGTTTAGGACACTCTGGAAACACCATATATTTT.

The chain carries TRBV6-6 and TRBJ2-7, with 7 bases aligning to TRBD2. Germline CDR1 and CDR2: MNHNY and SVGAGI (reference sequence). The CDR3 has 17 amino acids. V shed 0 bases and J 2 bases; nucleotides not matched to a gene: 10. CDR3 nucleotides: TGTGCCAGCAGTTACTCTCGCAGCGGGACGACAACCTACGAGCAGTACTTC. As protein: CASSYSRSGTTTYEQYF.

This clonotype was found many times. This chain joins TRBV5-1 and TRBJ2-2; 8 bases are a match to TRBD1. The CDR3 loop spans 15 amino acids. With 4 bases clipped from V and 8 bases from J, the junction kept 10 bases outside the gene matches. Germline CDR1 SGHRS, CDR2 YFSETQ. The DNA of the CDR3 is TGCGCCAGCAGCGCCCGGACAGGGAGCACAGGGGAGCTGTTTTTT. This gives the protein CASSARTGSTGELFF.

The gene calls are TRBV5-1 and TRBJ1-1; TRBD1 agrees at 7 bases. There are 13 residues in the CDR3. Germline trimming cut 4 bases from V and 8 bases from J; bases unmatched to any gene: 8. Germline lookup yields CDR1 SGHRS and CDR2 YFSETQ. The CDR3 DNA is TGCGCCAGCAGCCGACCCGACAGGGAAGAAGCTTTCTTT. This translates into CASSRPDREEAFF.

This clonotype was found once. The CDR3 loop is CASSENGLGTEAFF. CDR3 sequence (DNA): TGTGCCAGCAGTGAAAACGGGTTAGGGACTGAAGCTTTCTTT. The chain is built from TRBV6-1 and TRBJ1-1; the D is unclear. V was pared by 2 bases and J by 5 bases, with 12 bases between. The CDR3 length is 14 residues. The V gene's germline CDR1 is MNHNS and CDR2 SASEGT.

Here the CDR3 reads CSVAGSQETQYF. The DNA for the CDR3 is TGCAGCGTTGCAGGCAGCCAAGAGACCCAGTACTTC. The rearrangement joins TRBV29-1 to TRBJ2-5, with no clear D. V was shortened by 4 bases and J by 1 base, with 7 bases between the two germline ends. Germline V gives CDR1 SQVTM, CDR2 ANQGSEA. This CDR3 has 12 residues. Variable domain in full (rest from reference TRBV29-1 and TRBJ2-5): SAVISQKPSRDICQRGTSLTIQCQVDSQVTMMFWYRQQPGQSLTLIATANQGSEATYESGFVIDKFPISRPNLTFSTLTVSNMSPEDSSIYLCSVAGSQETQYFGPGTRLLVL.

This clonotype showed up just a few times. The gene calls are TRBV7-2 and TRBJ1-5, with no clear D. Trimming took off 5 bases at V and 1 base at J, with 6 bases between the two ends. Germline CDR1 reads SGHTA; CDR2 reads FQGNSA. The CDR3 is 13 amino acids. CDR3 sequence reads: CASSKDSNQPQHF. The CDR3 nucleotides read TGTGCCAGCAGCAAGGACAGCAATCAGCCCCAGCATTTT. Complete variable domain (other parts from reference TRBV7-2 and TRBJ1-5): GAGVSQSPSNKVTEKGKDVELRCDPISGHTALYWYRQSLGQGLEFLIYFQGNSAPDKSGLPSDRFSAERTGGSVSTLTIQRTQQEDSAVYLCASSKDSNQPQHFGDGTRLSIL.

This clonotype was detected only a few times. CDR3 sequence: CASSSGQTKETQYF. The CDR3 DNA sequence: TGCGCCAGCAGCTCAGGACAGACAAAAGAGACCCAGTACTTC. The chain combines TRBV5-1 with TRBJ2-5, with D possibly TRBD1 on 6 matching bases. Trimming pared 3 bases from V and 3 bases from J, leaving 12 bases between. This CDR3 is built from 14 residues. CDR1 and CDR2 (germline): SGHRS, YFSETQ. The variable domain in full, with the rest retrieved from reference TRBV5-1 and TRBJ2-5, is KAGVTQTPRYLIKTRGQQVTLSCSPISGHRSVSWYQQTPGQGLQFLFEYFSETQRNKGNFPGRFSGRQFSNSRSEMNVSTLELGDSALYLCASSSGQTKETQYFGPGTRLLVL.

The rearrangement links TRBV20-1 to TRBJ2-3; 13 nucleotides align to TRBD2. The V gene's germline CDR1 is DFQATT and CDR2 SNEGSKA (reference sequence). This CDR3 comprises 15 residues. With V trimmed by 5 bases and J by 2 bases, 4 bases remained unmatched. Here the CDR3 reads CSAAGTSGNTDTQYF. The CDR3 DNA reads as TGCAGTGCTGCCGGGACTAGCGGGAACACAGATACGCAGTATTTT.

This clonotype was recorded a few times. The chain uses TRBV15 and TRBJ2-3, with 10 bases fitting TRBD1. Per the germline V gene, CDR1 is LNHNV and CDR2 is YYDKDF (reference sequence). Trimming at V came to 2 bases and at J to 5 bases, leaving 10 bases not matched to a gene. This CDR3 is 17 amino acids long. CDR3 protein: CATSRIPGQGLVDTQYF. CDR3 nucleotides: TGTGCCACCAGCAGAATTCCGGGACAGGGGCTTGTAGATACGCAGTATTTT.

The CDR3 loop is CASSLIWRGEKLFF. The CDR3, as DNA: TGTGCCAGCAGCCTCATTTGGAGGGGGGAAAAACTGTTTTTT. The V gene is TRBV9, the J gene TRBJ1-4; D is possibly TRBD1 (6 bases). The CDR3 sequence is 14 residues long. Germline V gives CDR1 SGDLS, CDR2 YYNGEE. Trimming cost V 4 bases and J 8 bases, with 15 bases left between them.

This clonotype was picked up one time. This may come from a read error, since a much larger clone is one base off. The final CDR3 position lacks the conserved phenylalanine or tryptophan, pointing to a likely read error. The rearrangement uses TRBV5-1 and TRBJ2-1, with TRBD1 matching over 10 bases. Per germline, CDR1 SGHRS and CDR2 YFSETQ. The CDR3 covers 15 residues. After removal of 0 bases from V and 8 bases from J, the junction contained 5 bases not matched to a gene. The CDR3 is CASSLALGQGYEQFL. The CDR3 DNA is TGCGCCAGCAGCTTGGCTTTGGGACAGGGGTATGAGCAGTTCCTC.

This sequence joins TRBV29-1 and TRBJ2-2; 8 positions agree with TRBD1. The CDR3 runs 15 residues. The V gene end was trimmed by 7 bases and the J gene end by 7 bases; junction bases not matched to a gene: 14. CDR1 and CDR2 (germline): SQVTM, ANQGSEA. This chain's CDR3 is CSAYLGAGGGGELFF. The CDR3 nucleotides read TGCAGCGCCTACCTGGGGGCAGGGGGCGGCGGGGAGCTGTTTTTT.

This clonotype turned up a few times. V gene TRBV10-3 combines with J gene TRBJ1-4; the D gene is possibly TRBD1 (5 bases). The CDR3 spans 14 residues. The germline V gene encodes CDR1 ENHRY and CDR2 SYGVKD. Trimming removed 4 bases at V and 6 bases at J, with 12 bases between. DNA for the CDR3: TGTGCCATCAGTGGTGGGGGAAGCGATGAAAAACTGTTTTTT. It codes for CAISGGGSDEKLFF.

This chain connects TRBV7-2 to TRBJ1-2; D unresolved. The germline V gene encodes CDR1 SGHTA and CDR2 FQGNSA. V was pared by 2 bases and J by 7 bases, with 11 bases between. This CDR3 is built from 13 residues. CDR3 in DNA: TGTGCCAGCAGCTTATGGAAGGGTTCTGGCTACACCTTC. The encoded protein is CASSLWKGSGYTF.

This clonotype was observed a few times. The rearrangement uses TRBV30 and TRBJ1-2; D not resolved. This CDR3 contains 13 residues. Per germline, CDR1 GTSNPN and CDR2 SVGIG (reference sequence). Trimming shortened V by 4 bases and J by 0 bases, and 9 bases separated the two germline ends. The CDR3 region has the DNA TGTGCCTGGAATCAGGACCCTAACTATGGCTACACCTTC. Translating gives CAWNQDPNYGYTF.

The table lists this clonotype with many counts. V usage is TRBV18 and J usage is TRBJ1-5, with D perhaps TRBD1 (5 bases). Germline V gives CDR1 KGHSH, CDR2 LQKENI. Trimming removed 6 bases from V and 5 bases from J, with 11 bases in between. This CDR3 comprises 13 residues. As DNA, the CDR3 is TGTGCCAGCTCCCCCCAGGGTGATCAGCCCCAGCATTTT. This codes for CASSPQGDQPQHF.

This clonotype was detected a few times. This chain connects TRBV18 to TRBJ1-5, with D hard to call. This CDR3 has 13 amino acids. V was clipped by 2 bases and J by 7 bases, with 9 bases between them. Germline CDR1 KGHSH, CDR2 LQKENI. This CDR3 reads CASSPKGDQPQHF. The CDR3, as DNA: TGTGCCAGCTCACCAAAAGGCGACCAGCCCCAGCATTTT.

This clonotype occurred many times. At one end the junction does not follow the germline gene, possibly because of a read error. The CDR3 nucleotides are TGCGCCAGCAGCCTCAGGGTACAAGAGACCCAGTACTTC. Its protein product is CASSLRVQETQYF. This sequence joins TRBV7-2 and TRBJ2-5; D is perhaps TRBD1 (5 bases). The CDR3 runs to 13 residues. Germline V gives CDR1 SGHTA, CDR2 FQGNSA.

This clonotype was counted only a few times. V usage is TRBV30 and J usage is TRBJ2-1, with TRBD1 as a possible D gene (6 bases). This CDR3 has 14 residues. V was trimmed by 4 bases and J by 6 bases, leaving 16 bases between them. CDR1 and CDR2 (germline): GTSNPN, SVGIG (reference sequence). CDR3 bases: TGTGCCTGGAATTGGGTAGGGGGTGGCAATGAGCAGTTCTTC. Amino acid sequence: CAWNWVGGGNEQFF.

The V and J genes are TRBV29-1 and TRBJ2-1, with D possibly TRBD1 on 7 matching bases. CDR3 length: 14 amino acids. The V end was cut by 3 bases, the J end by 9 bases, with 18 bases between. Germline CDR1 and CDR2: SQVTM and ANQGSEA. The CDR3, as DNA: TGCAGCGTTGATAATAGGAGGGGGCGATTTGAGCAGTTCTTC. Residues: CSVDNRRGRFEQFF.

This clonotype was picked up a small number of times. V usage is TRBV10-3 and J usage is TRBJ2-7; TRBD2 aligns across 8 bases. With 2 bases clipped from V and 6 bases from J, the junction kept 12 bases outside the gene matches. CDR3 length: 16 residues. Germline V gene data show CDR1 as ENHRY and CDR2 as SYGVKD. DNA for the CDR3: TGTGCCATCAGTGAGCCGGCGGCGGGAGGTCGGCTCGAGCAGTACTTC. It specifies CAISEPAAGGRLEQYF.